Reported below is one T cell receptor (beta chain). Its antigen is not yet known. No per-base quality is available; no much larger clone lies one base away. The source of the sample is a study of cytomegalovirus exposure and HLA in healthy donors (dated by TCRdb to about 2017). Study-wide context: A later analysis indicated that the 120 or so validation repertoires were generated on the platform also employed for the 720 or so repertoires of the first cohort. The study aimed to test whether signatures of past pathogen exposure could be identified by cataloging public T cell receptors. A separate validation cohort of 100 to 150 different subjects was used in addition to the roughly 700-subject first cohort. To predict cytomegalovirus infection status, the study combined high-throughput TCR immunosequencing, statistical association of individual TCRs with disease status, and machine learning.

The method was the immunoSEQ multiplex PCR assay. Under the source paper's analysis protocol: To diagnose cytomegalovirus status from the catalog of TCR beta chain sequences, a statistical classification framework was built. As stored in TCRdb, this immuneACCESS dataset retains in-frame rearrangements with V and J assigned. A fraction of the clones does not appear; measured against another copy, unresolved V genes explain less than half of the discrepancy, and the remainder lacks a known reason. The V and J calls and clone size were taken over from that table, and D and trimming were inferred from the DNA. This sample is represented by about 170,000 clones; approximately 96% of them were singletons. The top ten hold around 0.9% of the sample. The full study reports these points: The authors suggested that the approach could potentially be extended to other disease states and immunological phenotypes. The classifier was reported to diagnose cytomegalovirus status with high specificity and sensitivity in both the original cohort and the validation cohort. A total of fewer than 200 TCR beta chains were listed by the study as associated with cytomegalovirus. Of the cluster scores, about 94% were above 0 in a later analysis, which found that TCRs clustered in the first cohort also tended to co-occur in the 95 to 150 validation repertoires. Most TCR sequences were observed very rarely across donors, whereas some public TCRs were present in many individuals. All 120 or so repertoires were used to score co-occurrence in the validation cohort in a later analysis, because that analysis had no HLA typing for the cohort. A few of the identified cytomegalovirus-associated TCR beta chains were confirmed in vitro to be specific for cytomegalovirus antigens.

Donors formed part of the validation cohort, which comprised 95 to 150 subjects and was distinct from the first cohort of some 700 subjects. CDR1 LNHDA and CDR2 SQIVND are derived from the germline V gene (reference sequence). From cysteine to phenylalanine, the CDR3 is 16 amino acids long. Solely the CDR3 DNA is kept, with 48 bases framed from the first base. V is shortened by 1 base, J by 6 bases, and the region joining them spans 13 bases. The material sequenced was PBMCs. The V and J segments used are TRBV19 and TRBJ1-6, with TRBD1 as a weak D call on 5 bases. The receptor's source is a woman in her late teens or twenties in good health and CMV-seronegative. This receptor has the CDR3 CASSIVPGPSNSPLHF. The nucleotide sequence reads TGTGCCAGTAGTATAGTTCCAGGGCCCAGTAATTCACCCCTCCACTTT.